The T cell receptor beta chain described here comes from a study of cytomegalovirus exposure and HLA in healthy donors. This clone was seen only a few times. Its antigen remains unidentified. Other DNA sequences of this sample code for an identical CDR3. Measured with immunoSEQ multiplex PCR; TCRdb has only the in-frame clones, and not every one. The data contain 200,000 or so clones, around 84% of them singletons. After removal of 7 bases from V and 0 bases from J, the junction contained 3 bases not matched to a gene. Germline CDR1 is SQVTM and CDR2 is ANQGSEA. The CDR3 extends over 13 amino acids. Study results and limitations: Cytomegalovirus-associated TCR beta chains were listed, numbering some 180. The CMV antigen specificity of a few CMV-associated chains was confirmed through in vitro analysis.

The donors were part of the validation cohort, which consisted of about 120 subjects and was separate from the first cohort of about 720 subjects. V usage is TRBV29-1 and J usage is TRBJ1-1, with 9 nucleotides matching TRBD1. The sample taken for sequencing was PBMCs. The source of this sequence is a woman in her twenties or thirties in good health and CMV-seropositive. CDR3 sequence reads: CSAQGALNTEAFF. The CDR3 nucleotides read TGCAGCGCACAGGGGGCTTTGAACACTGAAGCTTTCTTT. The whole variable domain, filled in from reference TRBV29-1 and TRBJ1-1, reads SAVISQKPSRDICQRGTSLTIQCQVDSQVTMMFWYRQQPGQSLTLIATANQGSEATYESGFVIDKFPISRPNLTFSTLTVSNMSPEDSSIYLCSAQGALNTEAFFGQGTRLTVV.